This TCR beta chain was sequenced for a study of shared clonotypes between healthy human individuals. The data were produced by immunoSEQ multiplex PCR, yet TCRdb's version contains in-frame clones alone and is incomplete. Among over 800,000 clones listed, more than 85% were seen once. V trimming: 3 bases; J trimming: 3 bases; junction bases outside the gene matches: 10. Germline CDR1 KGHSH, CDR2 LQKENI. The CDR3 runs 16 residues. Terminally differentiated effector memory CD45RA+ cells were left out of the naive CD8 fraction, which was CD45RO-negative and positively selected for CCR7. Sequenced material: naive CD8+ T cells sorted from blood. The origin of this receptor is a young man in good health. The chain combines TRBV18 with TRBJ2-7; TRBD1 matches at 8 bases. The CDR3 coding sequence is TGTGCCAGCTCACCCCAGGACAGGGAGGCAAACTACGAGCAGTACTTC. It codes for CASSPQDREANYEQYF.